What follows are 21 T cell receptor beta chains derived from one specimen sequenced in a study of blood T cell repertoires in COVID-19. The repertoire was sequenced with immunoSEQ multiplex PCR; TCRdb's copy has only in-frame clones and lacks some. The sample records about 190,000 clones, over 80% being singletons. The sample was PBMCs or T cells enriched from blood (not recorded which). Source of these receptors: a woman aged 25-40 years who had been exposed to COVID-19.

The V call is TRBV6-5, the J call TRBJ1-3; 9 bases fit TRBD1. Germline loops: CDR1 MNHEY, CDR2 SVGAGI. The CDR3 consists of 16 residues. V dropped 4 bases and J dropped 1; count of bases not matched to a gene: 5. The CDR3 reads CASSLGQGRSGNTIYF. DNA for the CDR3: TGTGCCAGCAGTTTGGGACAGGGAAGATCTGGAAACACCATATATTTT.

V is TRBV5-4 and J is TRBJ2-6; maybe TRBD1 (6 bases). Germline loops: CDR1 SGHNT, CDR2 YYREEE (reference sequence). Trimming removed 2 bases at V and 2 bases at J, with 11 bases between. The CDR3 spans 16 residues. CDR3 nucleotides: TGTGCCAGCAGCTTATTCAGGGGCCCTGGGGCCAACGTCCTGACTTTC. This encodes CASSLFRGPGANVLTF.

V and J are TRBV29-1 and TRBJ2-3; D possibly corresponds to TRBD2 (5 bases). Germline loops: CDR1 SQVTM, CDR2 ANQGSEA. Trimming stripped 5 bases from V and 6 bases from J, with 12 bases between. This CDR3 contains 12 residues. The DNA of the CDR3 is TGCAGCGTTTACGGGATGGCTGATACGCAGTATTTT. It yields the protein CSVYGMADTQYF.

In nucleotides, the CDR3 is TGTGCCAGCAGTAGGGCAGGGGGCCTCTACGACAAGCAGTACTTC. Its protein product is CASSRAGGLYDKQYF. V is TRBV6-5 and J is TRBJ2-7, with 8 bases fitting TRBD1. The CDR3 is made up of 15 amino acids. V gave up 5 bases and J gave up 8 bases; unmatched junction bases: 14. Germline CDR1 is MNHEY and CDR2 is SVGAGI.

The chain is built from TRBV27 and TRBJ1-2, with TRBD1 as a possible D gene (5 bases). Germline CDR1 is MNHEY and CDR2 is SMNVEV (reference sequence). Trimming removed 3 bases from V and 8 bases from J, with 22 bases in between. The CDR3 is 16 amino acids. The CDR3 DNA reads as TGTGCCAGCAGTTTTCGGGAGGAAGGGACGACACGCGGCTACACCTTC. Protein sequence: CASSFREEGTTRGYTF.

The CDR3 loop reads CASSSYGLFNEQFF. CDR3 DNA sequence: TGTGCCAGCAGCTCTTATGGACTCTTCAATGAGCAGTTCTTC. The gene calls are TRBV7-8 and TRBJ2-1; maybe TRBD2 (5 bases). This CDR3 contains 14 residues. Germline V gives CDR1 SGHVS, CDR2 FQNEAQ. V dropped 4 bases and J dropped 6 bases, with 13 bases sitting between them.

This clone has just a few counts. CDR3 sequence reads: CASSPNLAGQYNSPLHF. The CDR3 coding sequence is TGTGCCAGCAGCCCGAATCTTGCGGGACAGTATAATTCACCCCTCCACTTT. This chain joins TRBV5-4 and TRBJ1-6, with 7 bases fitting TRBD1. Germline-derived CDR1 and CDR2 are SGHNT and YYREEE (reference sequence). V lost 4 bases, J lost 4 bases, and 11 bases stayed unmatched. The CDR3 has 17 residues.

In its sample, this clone was seen a few times. The rearrangement links TRBV5-1 to TRBJ2-7; no reliable D call. CDR3 length: 14 residues. CDR1 is SGHRS, CDR2 YFSETQ, per germline. V lost 2 bases and J lost 4, with 13 bases in between. The CDR3 loop is CASSLTPPGYEQYF. For the CDR3, the DNA is TGCGCCAGCAGCTTAACCCCTCCAGGATACGAGCAGTACTTC.

This clone appeared many times. V is TRBV15 and J is TRBJ1-4, with 9 bases aligning to TRBD1. CDR1 and CDR2 from the germline V gene are LNHNV and YYDKDF (reference sequence). The CDR3 runs to 18 residues. Losses at the gene ends were 0 bases for V and 8 bases for J; bases not matched to a gene: 13. CDR3 nucleotide sequence: TGTGCCACCAGCAGAGATCGGGTTGGGTACAGGGGGCCCGAAAAACTGTTTTTT. Encoded protein: CATSRDRVGYRGPEKLFF.

The chain joins TRBV9 to TRBJ1-1; D gene uncertain. The germline CDR1 and CDR2 sequences are SGDLS and YYNGEE. This CDR3 has 16 amino acids. Deletions cut 0 bases from V and 6 bases from J, with 18 bases between. The CDR3 coding sequence is TGTGCCAGCAGCGTAGTCGGTAGAGGGAGGGCGGCTGAAGCTTTCTTT. Translating it yields CASSVVGRGRAAEAFF.

This rearrangement joins TRBV7-3 to TRBJ1-1; tentatively, D is TRBD1 (5 bases). Trimming stripped 4 bases from V and 10 bases from J, with 13 bases between. Germline V gene lookup returns CDR1 SGHTA and CDR2 FQGTGA. This CDR3 is 12 amino acids long. The CDR3 DNA follows: TGTGCCAGCAGCTCCACGGGGGGAGTAGCTTTCTTT. Amino acids: CASSSTGGVAFF.

The V call is TRBV6-4, the J call TRBJ2-3; a weak D match, TRBD2 (5 bases). The germline CDR1 and CDR2 sequences are MRHNA and SNTAGT. The CDR3 length is 13 residues. V dropped 0 bases and J dropped 5 bases, with 6 bases sitting between them. The CDR3 DNA reads as TGTGCCAGCAGTGACTCTGAGGGAGATACGCAGTATTTT. It specifies CASSDSEGDTQYF.

The chain has TRBV10-3 and TRBJ1-1; D is possibly TRBD1 (6 bases). This CDR3 is 12 amino acids long. V lost 0 bases to trimming and J lost 11 bases, with 10 bases between them. Germline V gene data show CDR1 as ENHRY and CDR2 as SYGVKD. The chain's CDR3 is CAISESNREAFF. The CDR3 DNA follows: TGTGCCATCAGTGAGTCCAACAGGGAGGCTTTCTTT.

The chain recombines TRBV3-1 (or the pseudogene TRBV3-2) with TRBJ2-5; possible D gene TRBD2, 5 bases. V shed 5 bases and J shed 3 bases, with 13 bases lying between them. Germline CDR1 reads LGHDT; CDR2 reads YNNKEL (reference sequence). The CDR3 has 14 amino acids. The CDR3 bases are TGTGCCAGCAGCGATAAGAACGGGGAAGAGACCCAGTACTTC. This translates into CASSDKNGEETQYF.

The chain joins TRBV5-1 to TRBJ2-7, with D possibly TRBD2 on 5 matching bases. CDR1 is SGHRS and CDR2 is YFSETQ in the germline V gene. V shed 2 bases and J shed 4 bases, with 10 bases lying between them. The CDR3 has 13 amino acids. CDR3 amino acids: CASSLETTYEQYF. For the CDR3, the DNA is TGCGCCAGCAGCTTAGAGACTACTTACGAGCAGTACTTC.

A single count supports this clone. The J gene is TRBJ1-1, the V gene TRBV3-1 (or the pseudogene TRBV3-2); D is unresolved. CDR1 is LGHDT and CDR2 is YNNKEL in the germline V gene (reference sequence). With 0 bases removed from V and 0 bases from J, the gap between germline ends came to 8 bases. This CDR3 is built from 15 residues. CDR3 region: CASSQERALNTEAFF. The DNA for the CDR3 is TGTGCCAGCAGCCAAGAGAGGGCATTGAACACTGAAGCTTTCTTT.

The V call is TRBV19, the J call TRBJ2-2; 10 nucleotides line up with TRBD1. V lost 6 bases and J lost 3; bases outside the gene matches: 4. CDR1 is LNHDA and CDR2 is SQIVND in the germline V gene (reference sequence). The CDR3 consists of 15 residues. CDR3 in amino acids: CASSSTGGHTGELFF. The CDR3 nucleotides are TGTGCCAGTAGCTCGACAGGGGGCCACACCGGGGAGCTGTTTTTT.

The V and J genes are TRBV29-1 and TRBJ1-1, with a weak D call TRBD1 (6 bases). The germline gives CDR1 SQVTM, CDR2 ANQGSEA. This CDR3 has 15 amino acids. The V end was cut by 6 bases, the J end by 2 bases, with 19 bases between. The CDR3 spells CSVRQRQVHNTEAFF. CDR3 sequence (DNA): TGCAGCGTAAGACAAAGACAGGTACACAACACTGAAGCTTTCTTT. Based on the CDR3 plus reference TRBV29-1 and TRBJ1-1, the full variable domain is SAVISQKPSRDICQRGTSLTIQCQVDSQVTMMFWYRQQPGQSLTLIATANQGSEATYESGFVIDKFPISRPNLTFSTLTVSNMSPEDSSIYLCSVRQRQVHNTEAFFGQGTRLTVV.

The chain employs TRBV10-3 and TRBJ1-2, with TRBD1 matching 7 bases. The germline gives CDR1 ENHRY, CDR2 SYGVKD. This CDR3 spans 15 amino acids. The V segment lost 4 bases and the J segment 5 bases; nucleotides outside the gene matches: 10. DNA of the CDR3: TGTGCCATCAGTGTATATTTGGACAGGAAGTATGGCTACACCTTC. Translating gives CAISVYLDRKYGYTF.

With regard to this clone: This likely stems from a read error, as it lies one base from a far larger clone. The V gene is TRBV12-3 or TRBV12-4, the J gene TRBJ1-2, with TRBD1 identical over 8 bases. This CDR3 region has 11 residues. V shed 6 bases, J shed 7 bases, and the junction held 1 base outside the gene matches. DNA for the CDR3: TGTGCCAGCAGCACAGGGGGTGGCTACACCTTC. Its translation is CASSTGGGYTF.

The CDR3 loop reads CASSASSGGRLSYEQYF. CDR3 coding DNA: TGTGCCAGCAGCGCGTCGTCCGGGGGGCGCCTCTCCTACGAGCAGTACTTC. The chain recombines TRBV9 with TRBJ2-7; maybe TRBD2 (7 bases). Between the trimmed V and J ends, which lost 3 bases and 0 bases, there was a span of 19 bases. The CDR3 is 17 residues long. Germline V gene data show CDR1 as SGDLS and CDR2 as YYNGEE.